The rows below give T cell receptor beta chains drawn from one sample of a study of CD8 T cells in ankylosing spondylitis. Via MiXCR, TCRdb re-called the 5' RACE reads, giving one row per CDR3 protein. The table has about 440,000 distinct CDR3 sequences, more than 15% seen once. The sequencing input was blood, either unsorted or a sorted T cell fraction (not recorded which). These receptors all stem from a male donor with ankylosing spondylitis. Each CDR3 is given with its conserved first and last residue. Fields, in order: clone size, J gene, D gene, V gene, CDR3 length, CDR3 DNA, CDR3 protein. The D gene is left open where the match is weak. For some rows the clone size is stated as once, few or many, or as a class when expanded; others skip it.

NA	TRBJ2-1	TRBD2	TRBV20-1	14	TGCAGCGCCCCCGGGACTAGCGGGGGGCGGGAGCAGTTCTTC	CSAPGTSGGREQFF
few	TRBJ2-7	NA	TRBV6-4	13	TGTGCCAGCAGTGAAGGATTAGGTGGCGAGCAGTACTTC	CASSEGLGGEQYF
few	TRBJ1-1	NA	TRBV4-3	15	TGCGCCAGCAGCCAGGGAGGAGGGGTTGACACTGAAGCTTTCTTT	CASSQGGGVDTEAFF
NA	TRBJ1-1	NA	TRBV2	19	TGTGCCAGCAGTGACGTGGAGGGCAGGGCCCCCTCCATGAACACTGAAGCTTTCTTT	CASSDVEGRAPSMNTEAFF
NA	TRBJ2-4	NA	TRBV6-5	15	TGTGCCAGCAGTTACTGTGATAGCTATAAAAACATTCAGTACTTC	CASSYCDSYKNIQYF
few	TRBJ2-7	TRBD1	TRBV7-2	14	TGTGCCAGCAGCAAACGACAGGGGGCGGATGAGCAGTACTTC	CASSKRQGADEQYF
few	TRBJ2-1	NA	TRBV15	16	TGTGCCACCAGCCGAGTAAGGGGGGTCAGCTACAATGAGCAGTTCTTC	CATSRVRGVSYNEQFF
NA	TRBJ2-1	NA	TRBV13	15	TGTGCCAGCAGCTTAGGTCCCCGCTCGGGCAATGAGCAGTTCTTC	CASSLGPRSGNEQFF
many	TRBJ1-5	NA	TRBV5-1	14	TGTGCCAGCAGTTTGGACAGTAGCAATCAGCCCCAGCATTTT	CASSLDSSNQPQHF
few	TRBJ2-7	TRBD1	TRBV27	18	TGTGCCAGCAGTGCCCGGGACAGGGGCGTCAAGACCATCTACGAGCAGTACTTC	CASSARDRGVKTIYEQYF
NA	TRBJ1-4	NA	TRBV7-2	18	TGTGCCAGCAGCTTAGGGCTTCCGGGGTTTGCGACTAATGAAAAACTGTTTTTT	CASSLGLPGFATNEKLFF
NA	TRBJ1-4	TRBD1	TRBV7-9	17	TGTGCCAGCAGCTCCCTGTCAGGGGGGTCAAGTAATGAAAAACTGTTTTTT	CASSSLSGGSSNEKLFF
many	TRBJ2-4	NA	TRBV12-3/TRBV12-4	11	TGTGCCAGCAGTTGGGGGGACTCCCAGTACTTC	CASSWGDSQYF
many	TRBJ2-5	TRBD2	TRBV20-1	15	TGCAGTGCTAGAGATTTGCGGGAGGCCCAAGAGACCCAGTACTTC	CSARDLREAQETQYF
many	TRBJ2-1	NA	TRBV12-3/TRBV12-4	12	TGTGCCAGCAGTCCGGGGGACAATGAGCAGTTCTTC	CASSPGDNEQFF
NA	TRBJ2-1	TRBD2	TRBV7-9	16	TGTGCCAGCAGCGCTAGACTAGCAATTTCCTACAATGAGCAGTTCTTC	CASSARLAISYNEQFF
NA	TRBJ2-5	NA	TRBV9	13	TGTGCCAGCAGCACCAAATCTAGGGAGACCCAGTACTTC	CASSTKSRETQYF
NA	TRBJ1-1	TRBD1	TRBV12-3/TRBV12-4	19	TGTGCCAGCAGTCTACGGGACAGACTGGCCCAATTGGTGAACACTGAAGCTTTCTTT	CASSLRDRLAQLVNTEAFF
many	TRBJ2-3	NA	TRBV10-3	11	TGTGCCATCAGTGAGTCTGATACGCAGTATTTT	CAISESDTQYF
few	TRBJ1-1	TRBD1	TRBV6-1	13	TGTGCCAGTAAGACAGGGGCGAACACTGAAGCTTTCTTT	CASKTGANTEAFF
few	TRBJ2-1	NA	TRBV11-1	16	TGTGCCAGCAGCTTATTGACATTCCTAGTCAACAATGAGCAGTTCTTC	CASSLLTFLVNNEQFF
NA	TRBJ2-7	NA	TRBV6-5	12	TGTGCCAGCAGCTCCTTAGTGGGCGAGCAGTACTTC	CASSSLVGEQYF
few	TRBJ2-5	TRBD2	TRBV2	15	TGTGCCAGCAGTGATGGGACTAGCGACGGGGAGACCCAGTACTTC	CASSDGTSDGETQYF
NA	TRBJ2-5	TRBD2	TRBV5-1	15	TGCGCCAGCAGCTTCAGGCTAGCGGGAGCGGAGACCCAGTACTTC	CASSFRLAGAETQYF
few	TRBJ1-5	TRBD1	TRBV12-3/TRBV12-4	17	TGTGCCAGCAGCACCGACAGGGGCCCGAATAGCAATCAGCCCCAGCATTTT	CASSTDRGPNSNQPQHF
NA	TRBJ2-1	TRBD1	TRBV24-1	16	TGTGCCACCAGTGATCCCCCGGGACAGGGAAACAATGAGCAGTTCTTC	CATSDPPGQGNNEQFF
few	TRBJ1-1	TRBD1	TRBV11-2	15	TGTGCCAGCAGCTCAGGGGGTAGTAGTAACACTGAAGCTTTCTTT	CASSSGGSSNTEAFF
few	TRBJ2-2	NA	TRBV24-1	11	TGTGCCACCAGTTCCTTTGGGGAGCTGTTTTTT	CATSSFGELFF
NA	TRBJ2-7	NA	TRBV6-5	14	TGTGCCAGCAGTCTACAGGGGAAGGGGGGCGAGCAGTACTTC	CASSLQGKGGEQYF
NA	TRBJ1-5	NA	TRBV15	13	TGTGCCACCTCAGACTTCTCCAATCAGCCCCAGCATTTT	CATSDFSNQPQHF
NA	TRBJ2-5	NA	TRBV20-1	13	TGCAGTGCTAGAGATGGACCGCAAGAGACCCAGTACTTC	CSARDGPQETQYF
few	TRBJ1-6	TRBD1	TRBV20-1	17	TGCAGTGCTAGAGAATTCCGGGACAGCTCCTATAATTCACCCCTCCACTTT	CSAREFRDSSYNSPLHF
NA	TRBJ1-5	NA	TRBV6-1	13	TGTGCCAGCAGGGACAGTCCAGGGCAGCCCCAGCATTTT	CASRDSPGQPQHF
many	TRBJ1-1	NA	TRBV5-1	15	TGCGCCAGCAGCTTGGGGGGGGCAGGGAACACTGAAGCTTTCTTT	CASSLGGAGNTEAFF
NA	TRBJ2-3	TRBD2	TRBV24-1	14	TGTGCCACCAGTACTAGCGGGGGGGCGGATACGCAGTATTTT	CATSTSGGADTQYF
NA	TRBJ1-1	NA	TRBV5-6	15	TGTGCCAGCAGCAGTACCGGGACTTTAGGAACTGAAGCTTTCTTT	CASSSTGTLGTEAFF
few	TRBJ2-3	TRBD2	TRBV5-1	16	TGCGCCAGCAGCTTCAACCTAGCGGGGCGCGAAGATACGCAGTATTTT	CASSFNLAGREDTQYF
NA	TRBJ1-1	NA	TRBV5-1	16	TGCGCCAGCAGCTCACAATGGGGGAGCACGAACACTGAAGCTTTCTTT	CASSSQWGSTNTEAFF
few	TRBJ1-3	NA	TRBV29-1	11	TGCAGCGGCCACTCTGGAAACACCATATATTTT	CSGHSGNTIYF
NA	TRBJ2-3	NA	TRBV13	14	TGTGCCAGCAGCTCGACGACCCTTACAGATACGCAGTATTTT	CASSSTTLTDTQYF
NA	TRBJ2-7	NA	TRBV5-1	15	TGCGCCAGCAGGCCGGGACTCCAGAGCTCCTACGAGCAGTACTTC	CASRPGLQSSYEQYF
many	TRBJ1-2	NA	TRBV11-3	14	TGTGCCAGCAGCTCCAGGCAGTCAGCCTATGGCTACACCTTC	CASSSRQSAYGYTF
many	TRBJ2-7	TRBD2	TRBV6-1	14	TGTGCCAGTAAGAGCGGGAGGGTCGGGAACGAGCAGTACTTC	CASKSGRVGNEQYF
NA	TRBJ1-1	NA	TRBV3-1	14	TGTGCCAGCAGCAACGGGGGCTGGGGTACTGAAGCTTTCTTT	CASSNGGWGTEAFF
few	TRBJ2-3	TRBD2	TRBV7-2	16	TGTGCCAGCAGCCCACTGGGGACTAGCGATCGTGATACGCAGTATTTT	CASSPLGTSDRDTQYF
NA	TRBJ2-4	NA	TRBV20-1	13	TGCAGTGCTAGAGACACCTCAAAAAACATTCAGTACTTC	CSARDTSKNIQYF
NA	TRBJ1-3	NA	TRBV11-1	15	TGTGCCAGCAGCTTATGGAGTGGCACTGGAAACACCATATATTTT	CASSLWSGTGNTIYF
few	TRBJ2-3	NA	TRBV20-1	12	TGCAGTGCTCCGAGAGGCACAGATACGCAGTATTTT	CSAPRGTDTQYF
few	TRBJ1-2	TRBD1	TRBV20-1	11	TGCAGTGTTCCGACCGGTACAGGGGATACCTTC	CSVPTGTGDTF
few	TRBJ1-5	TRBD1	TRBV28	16	TGTGCCAGCAGAAGACAGGGGTTGGGAGACAATCAGCCCCAGCATTTT	CASRRQGLGDNQPQHF
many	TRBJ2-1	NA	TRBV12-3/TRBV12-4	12	TGTGCCAGCCAACGCTCCTACAATGAGCAGTTCTTC	CASQRSYNEQFF
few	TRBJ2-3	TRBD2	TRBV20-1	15	TGCAGTGCTAGACTAGCGGGAGTTGGCACAGATACGCAGTATTTT	CSARLAGVGTDTQYF
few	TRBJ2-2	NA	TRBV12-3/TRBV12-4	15	TGTGCCAGCAGTTTCCTACGTAGAGGGACGGGGGAGCTGTTTTTT	CASSFLRRGTGELFF
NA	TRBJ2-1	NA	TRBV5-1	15	TGCGCCAGCAGCTTGGAACAGGTCTCCTACAATGAGCAGTTCTTC	CASSLEQVSYNEQFF